Following are 30 T cell receptor beta chains from one sample sequenced in a study of blood T cell repertoires in COVID-19. TCRdb's table, derived via immunoSEQ multiplex PCR, lists solely in-frame clones and lacks some. The repertoire holds some 270,000 clones, with 85% as singletons. Sequencing input: PBMCs or T cells enriched from blood (not recorded which). All receptors derive from a woman in her forties or fifties with acute COVID-19.

The genes are TRBV27 and TRBJ2-7; unclear D gene. Germline loops: CDR1 MNHEY, CDR2 SMNVEV (reference sequence). CDR3 length equals 14 residues. Trimming removed 2 bases at V and 1 base at J, with 9 bases between. CDR3 coding DNA: TGTGCCAGCAGTTTAGGGCAGGTTTCCTACGAGCAGTACTTC. Translating gives CASSLGQVSYEQYF.

This clone was counted between two and nine times. This chain connects TRBV6-2 or TRBV6-3 to TRBJ2-2; perhaps TRBD1 as D (6 bases). Trimming shortened V by 2 bases and J by 6 bases, and 7 bases separated the two germline ends. Germline-derived CDR1 and CDR2 are MNHEY and SVGEGT. The length of the CDR3 is 13 residues. CDR3 region: CASSYGGPGELFF. CDR3 nucleotides: TGTGCCAGCAGTTACGGGGGCCCCGGGGAGCTGTTTTTT.

In this sample, this clone turned up a few times. The chain uses TRBV9 and TRBJ2-5; D ambiguous. This CDR3 has 15 amino acids. Germline lookup yields CDR1 SGDLS and CDR2 YYNGEE. V lost 0 bases, J lost 5 bases, and 14 bases lay in between. In DNA form, the CDR3 reads TGTGCCAGCAGCGTAGCTCCTGGAGTTGGGGAGACCCAGTACTTC. Translating gives CASSVAPGVGETQYF.

The rearrangement joins TRBV6-5 to TRBJ2-3, with 12 nucleotides matching TRBD2. V was clipped by 2 bases and J by 5 bases; unmatched bases: 5. CDR1 MNHEY and CDR2 SVGAGI come from the germline V gene. The CDR3 covers 16 residues. The CDR3 DNA reads TGTGCCAGCAGTTACGTCGCTAGCGGGGGGGTAGATACGCAGTATTTT. It is translated as CASSYVASGGVDTQYF.

The rearrangement links TRBV19 to TRBJ2-2; a weak D match, TRBD1 (6 bases). V dropped 5 bases and J dropped 2 bases, with 15 bases sitting between them. There are 16 residues in the CDR3. Germline V gene data show CDR1 as LNHDA and CDR2 as SQIVND (reference sequence). CDR3 DNA sequence: TGTGCCAGTAGTCGACAGGTTGGGGCTAACACCGGGGAGCTGTTTTTT. Its translation is CASSRQVGANTGELFF.

The V gene is TRBV19, the J gene TRBJ1-2, with a tentative D call TRBD1 (6 bases). The V end lost 3 bases, the J end lost 1 base, and 12 bases lay between the germline ends. Germline lookup yields CDR1 LNHDA and CDR2 SQIVND (reference sequence). The CDR3 is made up of 15 amino acids. The CDR3 bases are TGTGCCAGTAGTATCGGGGCAGGGGTTAACTATGGCTACACCTTC. This sequence encodes CASSIGAGVNYGYTF.

The V call is TRBV6-5, the J call TRBJ2-7, with D perhaps TRBD2 (5 bases). Trimming took off 10 bases at V and 0 bases at J, with 10 bases between the two ends. Germline CDR1 MNHEY, CDR2 SVGAGI. The CDR3 loop spans 12 amino acids. CDR3 amino acids: CATSAGSYEQYF. Written as DNA, the CDR3 is TGTGCCACTTCGGCGGGCTCCTACGAGCAGTACTTC.

The chain joins TRBV3-1 (or the pseudogene TRBV3-2) to TRBJ1-1; a weak D match, TRBD1 (5 bases). The CDR3 consists of 12 residues. Trimming removed 4 bases at V and 9 bases at J, with 12 bases between. The germline V gene has CDR1 LGHDT and CDR2 YNNKEL (reference sequence). This CDR3 reads CASSPGRDQAFF. CDR3 nucleotides: TGTGCCAGCAGCCCTGGGAGGGACCAAGCTTTCTTT.

This sequence joins TRBV19 and TRBJ1-5; the match to TRBD1 covers 9 bases. With 5 bases clipped from V and 4 bases from J, the junction kept 9 bases outside the gene matches. Germline CDR1 reads LNHDA; CDR2 reads SQIVND (reference sequence). There are 16 residues in the CDR3. Here the CDR3 reads CASSFRGQGVNQPQHF. In nucleotides, the CDR3 is TGTGCCAGTAGTTTTAGGGGACAGGGTGTAAATCAGCCCCAGCATTTT. The entire variable domain, with the rest obtained from reference TRBV19 and TRBJ1-5, is as follows: DGGITQSPKYLFRKEGQNVTLSCEQNLNHDAMYWYRQDPGQGLRLIYYSQIVNDFQKGDIAEGYSVSREKKESFPLTVTSAQKNPTAFYLCASSFRGQGVNQPQHFGDGTRLSIL.

The gene calls are TRBV7-2 and TRBJ1-2, with D possibly TRBD1 on 5 matching bases. The ends were cut back, 0 bases at V and 5 bases at J, with 7 bases in the middle. From germline, CDR1 is SGHTA and CDR2 FQGNSA. The CDR3 contains 13 residues. The CDR3 is CASSLAEGYGYTF. Here the CDR3 DNA reads TGTGCCAGCAGCTTAGCGGAGGGGTATGGCTACACCTTC.

This chain uses TRBV14 with TRBJ2-1, with 14 nucleotides matching TRBD2. CDR3 length: 15 residues. From germline, CDR1 is SGHDN and CDR2 FVKESK. The trim removed 4 bases at V and 6 bases at J, leaving 2 bases unmatched. The CDR3 protein is CASSRTSGGFNEQFF. CDR3 sequence (DNA): TGTGCCAGCAGCCGGACTAGCGGGGGGTTCAATGAGCAGTTCTTC.

The chain has TRBV7-3 and TRBJ1-1; 7 nucleotides line up with TRBD1. Looked up from germline, CDR1 is SGHTA and CDR2 is FQGTGA. This CDR3 contains 13 residues. J gave up 7 bases and V 4 bases, and 6 bases lay outside the gene matches. The CDR3 DNA sequence: TGTGCCAGCAGCTCATGGACAGGTAGTGAAGCTTTCTTT. Translating gives CASSSWTGSEAFF. Full variable domain (rest looked up from reference TRBV7-3 and TRBJ1-1): GAGVSQTPSNKVTEKGKYVELRCDPISGHTALYWYRQSLGQGPEFLIYFQGTGAADDSGLPNDRFFAVRPEGSVSTLKIQRTERGDSAVYLCASSSWTGSEAFFGQGTRLTVV.

The chain combines TRBV5-1 with TRBJ1-2, with 7 bases fitting TRBD1. V was clipped by 7 bases and J by 5 bases; unmatched bases: 14. CDR1 is SGHRS and CDR2 is YFSETQ in the germline V gene. CDR3 length: 15 residues. CDR3 in amino acids: CASRLQTGTDYGYTF. The CDR3, as DNA: TGCGCCAGCCGCCTTCAGACCGGGACAGATTATGGCTACACCTTC.

The rearrangement joins TRBV5-4 to TRBJ1-1; 9 bases agree with TRBD1. This CDR3 comprises 15 residues. Trimming at V came to 4 bases and at J to 4 bases, leaving 8 bases not matched to a gene. Looked up from germline, CDR1 is SGHNT and CDR2 is YYREEE (reference sequence). This chain's CDR3 is CASSLEQGAGTEAFF. In DNA, the CDR3 is TGTGCCAGCAGCCTGGAACAGGGGGCGGGCACTGAAGCTTTCTTT.

The V and J genes are TRBV19 and TRBJ2-7; maybe TRBD2 (5 bases). Germline loops: CDR1 LNHDA, CDR2 SQIVND (reference sequence). The CDR3 has 15 residues. Trimming removed 6 bases at V and 2 bases at J, with 17 bases between. The CDR3 loop is CASRPSGSVTYEQYF. In nucleotides, the CDR3 is TGTGCCAGTAGGCCAAGTGGGAGTGTTACCTACGAGCAGTACTTC.

This CDR3 reads CASSATGFNTF. CDR3 DNA: TGTGCCAGCAGCGCGACAGGCTTCAACACCTTC. The chain links TRBV5-6 to TRBJ1-2; TRBD1 might be the D (6 bases). This CDR3 has 11 residues. Trimming pared 4 bases from V and 12 bases from J, leaving 13 bases between. Looked up from germline, CDR1 is SGHDT and CDR2 is YYEEEE.

The V call is TRBV10-3, the J call TRBJ2-1; 9 nucleotides line up with TRBD1. This CDR3 is built from 16 residues. Per the germline V gene, CDR1 is ENHRY and CDR2 is SYGVKD. The V gene end was trimmed by 4 bases and the J gene end by 10 bases; junction bases not matched to a gene: 14. The CDR3 region is CAISAGTGKGNEEQFF. The CDR3 nucleotides read TGTGCCATCAGTGCGGGGACAGGGAAGGGTAACGAGGAGCAGTTCTTC.

The rearrangement links TRBV7-3 to TRBJ1-2, with 7 bases identical to TRBD1. The CDR3 runs 16 residues. Germline V gene sequence: CDR1 SGHTA, CDR2 FQGTGA. V trimming: 1 base; J trimming: 7 bases; junction bases outside the gene matches: 12. This chain's CDR3 is CASSLNPFRGSSGYTF. CDR3 DNA: TGTGCCAGCAGCTTAAACCCCTTCAGGGGGTCGAGTGGCTACACCTTC.

The chain couples TRBV19 to TRBJ2-3; possible D gene TRBD2, 7 bases. The ends were cut back, 0 bases at V and 2 bases at J, with 18 bases in the middle. Germline CDR1 reads LNHDA; CDR2 reads SQIVND (reference sequence). The CDR3 runs to 18 residues. The CDR3 spells CASSIEGGGYSLTDTQYF. CDR3 in DNA: TGTGCCAGTAGTATAGAGGGGGGGGGCTATTCTCTCACAGATACGCAGTATTTT.

The chain is built from TRBV19 and TRBJ1-1; D possibly corresponds to TRBD1 (6 bases). The CDR3 sequence is 15 residues long. Germline CDR1 is LNHDA and CDR2 is SQIVND (reference sequence). With 5 bases removed from V and 1 base from J, the gap between germline ends came to 14 bases. CDR3 protein: CASSLNRVRNTEAFF. The CDR3 DNA reads as TGTGCCAGTAGTTTAAACAGGGTAAGGAACACTGAAGCTTTCTTT. Drawing the rest from reference TRBV19 and TRBJ1-1, the complete variable domain is DGGITQSPKYLFRKEGQNVTLSCEQNLNHDAMYWYRQDPGQGLRLIYYSQIVNDFQKGDIAEGYSVSREKKESFPLTVTSAQKNPTAFYLCASSLNRVRNTEAFFGQGTRLTVV.

J is TRBJ2-1 and V is TRBV7-9; 8 nucleotides match TRBD1. Trimming at V came to 4 bases and at J to 8 bases, leaving 7 bases not matched to a gene. CDR1 SEHNR and CDR2 FQNEAQ come from the germline V gene (reference sequence). The CDR3 is made up of 14 amino acids. This CDR3 reads CASSSDRGEDEQFF. The CDR3 nucleotides read TGTGCCAGCAGCTCTGACAGGGGAGAGGATGAGCAGTTCTTC.

The table lists this clone with a count of one. This chain uses TRBV3-1 (or the pseudogene TRBV3-2) with TRBJ2-2, with 10 bases lining up with TRBD1. Germline V gene sequence: CDR1 LGHDT, CDR2 YNNKEL (reference sequence). The CDR3 is made up of 15 amino acids. V dropped 4 bases and J dropped 4; count of bases not matched to a gene: 3. CDR3 bases: TGTGCCAGCAGCCGTCGGACAGGGGGCACCGGGGAGCTGTTTTTT. Translating gives CASSRRTGGTGELFF.

The J gene is TRBJ2-2, the V gene TRBV9; D ambiguous. This CDR3 contains 17 residues. Germline V gives CDR1 SGDLS, CDR2 YYNGEE. V was shortened by 0 bases and J by 0 bases, with 12 bases between the two germline ends. CDR3 residues: CASSVARTAPNTGELFF. The CDR3 DNA sequence: TGTGCCAGCAGCGTAGCTCGAACAGCCCCGAACACCGGGGAGCTGTTTTTT.

This clone was seen a handful of times. This rearrangement joins TRBV6-5 to TRBJ2-7; TRBD2 aligns across 13 bases. Germline trimming cut 4 bases from V and 3 bases from J; bases unmatched to any gene: 6. Germline CDR1 and CDR2: MNHEY and SVGAGI. The CDR3 has 16 residues. The CDR3: CASSLRTSGGLYEQYF. CDR3 coding DNA: TGTGCCAGCAGTTTACGGACTAGCGGGGGCCTCTACGAGCAGTACTTC.

In its sample, this clone was seen a few times. V usage is TRBV30 and J usage is TRBJ1-2; the D is unclear. The germline V gene encodes CDR1 GTSNPN and CDR2 SVGIG (reference sequence). V was cut by 3 bases and J by 1 base, with 9 bases left in between. This CDR3 contains 13 residues. This CDR3 is CAWRRADNYGYTF. As DNA, the CDR3 is TGTGCCTGGAGGCGAGCCGATAACTATGGCTACACCTTC. The complete variable domain, with remaining parts taken from reference TRBV30 and TRBJ1-2, reads SQTIHQWPATLVQPVGSPLSLECTVEGTSNPNLYWYRQAAGRGLQLLFYSVGIGQISSEVPQNLSASRPQDRQFILSSKKLLLSDSGFYLCAWRRADNYGYTFGSGTRLTVV.

The gene calls are TRBV4-2 and TRBJ1-1, with D maybe TRBD1 (5 bases). CDR3 length: 14 residues. The germline V gene encodes CDR1 LGHNA and CDR2 YNFKEQ. Trimming took 0 bases from V and 4 from J, leaving 9 bases between them. CDR3 region: CASSQDWGGTEAFF. The CDR3 nucleotides read TGTGCCAGCAGCCAAGACTGGGGCGGCACTGAAGCTTTCTTT.

This clone came up a few times. The V gene is TRBV5-6, the J gene TRBJ1-2; D gene unclear. CDR1 and CDR2 (germline): SGHDT, YYEEEE. Between the trimmed V and J ends, which lost 5 bases and 8 bases, there was a span of 13 bases. CDR3 length: 12 residues. CDR3 loop: CASSPDTGGYTF. CDR3 DNA: TGTGCCAGCAGTCCCGACACGGGAGGCTACACCTTC.

The chain combines TRBV6-5 with TRBJ2-1; 7 nucleotides agree with TRBD1. CDR1 MNHEY and CDR2 SVGAGI come from the germline V gene. CDR3 size: 13 residues. J was trimmed by 9 bases and V by 6 bases; bases with no gene match: 8. DNA of the CDR3: TGTGCCAGCAGGTTAAAGGGGGACAGTGAGCAGTTCTTC. It translates to CASRLKGDSEQFF.

The chain joins TRBV2 to TRBJ1-2; 12 bases are a match to TRBD1. Per germline, CDR1 SNHLY and CDR2 FYNNEI. CDR3 length equals 14 residues. J lost 5 bases, V lost 6 bases, and 4 bases had no gene match. For the CDR3, the DNA is TGTGCCAGCAGGGGGACAGGGGGCAGGTATGGCTACACCTTC. Protein: CASRGTGGRYGYTF.

The rearrangement links TRBV30 to TRBJ1-3; possibly TRBD1 for D (5 bases). Per the germline V gene, CDR1 is GTSNPN and CDR2 is SVGIG (reference sequence). V was trimmed by 7 bases and J by 4 bases, leaving 14 bases between them. The CDR3 sequence is 13 residues long. The CDR3 sequence is CAYTLGHGNTIYF. The CDR3 nucleotides read TGTGCCTATACCTTGGGGCACGGAAACACCATATATTTT.